The 5 T cell receptor beta chains below were found in one sample sequenced in a study of blood T cell repertoires in COVID-19. Method: immunoSEQ multiplex PCR; TCRdb's copy keeps in-frame clones and lacks some. The data show tens of thousands of clones, just under 85% seen once. Sequencing input: peripheral blood. These receptors were taken from a man aged 50 to 60 with acute or convalescent COVID-19.

The table lists this clone with a count of one. This chain uses TRBV7-8 with TRBJ1-6; tentatively, D is TRBD1 (6 bases). The CDR3 runs 15 residues. V was pared by 5 bases and J by 0 bases, with 8 bases between. CDR1 is SGHVS, CDR2 FQNEAQ, per germline. CDR3 protein: CASSRDNSYNSPLHF. CDR3 bases: TGTGCCAGCAGCCGGGACAACTCCTATAATTCACCCCTCCACTTT.

This clone was counted between two and nine times. The CDR3 nucleotides read TGTGCCAGCAGTTACCATGACATCCAAGAGACCCAGTACTTC. It codes for CASSYHDIQETQYF. The V and J genes are TRBV6-2 or TRBV6-3 and TRBJ2-5; D not certain. Looked up from germline, CDR1 is MNHEY and CDR2 is SVGEGT. The CDR3 runs to 14 residues. V shed 2 bases and J shed 1 base, with 8 bases lying between them.

This chain uses TRBV5-1 with TRBJ2-3; 12 positions agree with TRBD1. CDR3 size: 16 residues. J lost 4 bases, V lost 1 base, and 4 bases had no gene match. Germline V lookup: CDR1 SGHRS, CDR2 YFSETQ. The CDR3 DNA follows: TGCGCCAGCAGCTTGACCGGGACAGGGGGCGCAGATACGCAGTATTTT. Its translation: CASSLTGTGGADTQYF. Filled out from reference TRBV5-1 and TRBJ2-3, the complete variable domain reads KAGVTQTPRYLIKTRGQQVTLSCSPISGHRSVSWYQQTPGQGLQFLFEYFSETQRNKGNFPGRFSGRQFSNSRSEMNVSTLELGDSALYLCASSLTGTGGADTQYFGPGTRLTVL.

This clone occurred a few times. The J gene is TRBJ2-1, the V gene TRBV4-1, with D maybe TRBD1 (7 bases). The CDR3 is made up of 14 amino acids. Germline assignment: CDR1 MGHRA and CDR2 YSYEKL. The V end lost 5 bases, the J end lost 2 bases, and 10 bases lay between the germline ends. CDR3 region: CASSGGGTYNEQFF. As DNA, the CDR3 is TGCGCCAGCAGCGGAGGGGGCACCTACAATGAGCAGTTCTTC.

The chain joins TRBV6-6 to TRBJ1-5; 9 bases are shared with TRBD1. The CDR3 is made up of 13 amino acids. With 6 bases clipped from V and 6 bases from J, the junction kept 3 bases outside the gene matches. CDR1 and CDR2 from the germline V gene are MNHNY and SVGAGI (reference sequence). CDR3 region: CASREQGAQPQHF. The CDR3 nucleotides read TGTGCCAGCAGAGAACAGGGGGCTCAGCCCCAGCATTTT.